Below are 21 T cell receptor beta chains sequenced from a single sample in a study of shared clonotypes between healthy human individuals. This table comes from immunoSEQ multiplex PCR, and its TCRdb copy is limited to in-frame clones, with some not included. Of 550,000 to 600,000 clones in the sample, roughly 79% were seen once. Sequencing was performed on PBMCs. Source of these receptors: a woman in her forties in good health. Some clones in this sample may be carry-over from other donors' samples.

This chain links TRBV7-6 with TRBJ1-3; weak D call: TRBD1 (5 bases). This CDR3 is 15 amino acids long. CDR1 SGHVS and CDR2 FNYEAQ come from the germline V gene. The V end lost 3 bases, the J end lost 0 bases, and 9 bases lay between the germline ends. DNA for the CDR3: TGTGCCAGCAGCTTCGGGGGAAACTCTGGAAACACCATATATTTT. Amino acid sequence: CASSFGGNSGNTIYF.

The DNA for the CDR3 is TGTGCCAGCTCCCCCATTCAGGGGGCGAACACCGGGGAGCTGTTTTTT. This translates into CASSPIQGANTGELFF. V is TRBV18 and J is TRBJ2-2; 7 bases align to TRBD1. The CDR3 sequence is 16 residues long. The germline V gene encodes CDR1 KGHSH and CDR2 LQKENI. The junction had 7 bases not matched to a gene; V was cut back by 6 bases and J by 0 bases.

The chain has TRBV2 and TRBJ1-5; D remains ambiguous. Germline lookup yields CDR1 SNHLY and CDR2 FYNNEI. V was pared by 7 bases and J by 5 bases, with 12 bases between. The CDR3 contains 13 residues. CDR3 DNA sequence: TGTGCCAGCAACCCGGAGTGGGATCAGCCCCAGCATTTT. It yields the protein CASNPEWDQPQHF. Full variable domain (rest looked up from reference TRBV2 and TRBJ1-5): EPEVTQTPSHQVTQMGQEVILRCVPISNHLYFYWYRQILGQKVEFLVSFYNNEISEKSEIFDDQFSVERPDGSNFTLKIRSTKLEDSAMYFCASNPEWDQPQHFGDGTRLSIL.

This chain links TRBV7-2 with TRBJ2-5, with TRBD2 as a possible D gene (6 bases). CDR1 and CDR2 from the germline V gene are SGHTA and FQGNSA. V was shortened by 5 bases and J by 5 bases, with 12 bases between the two germline ends. The CDR3 totals 13 residues. In DNA, the CDR3 is TGTGCCAGCAGCCCACGGGGGAGGGAGACCCAGTACTTC. It yields the protein CASSPRGRETQYF.

The chain recombines TRBV7-9 with TRBJ2-2; TRBD2 matches 10 bases. The CDR3 length is 15 residues. Germline CDR1 reads SEHNR; CDR2 reads FQNEAQ (reference sequence). The trim removed 2 bases at V and 7 bases at J, leaving 4 bases unmatched. The CDR3 DNA sequence: TGTGCCAGCAGCTTACTAGCGGGAGTGGTCGGGGAGCTGTTTTTT. It specifies CASSLLAGVVGELFF.

This clone was picked up a small number of times. The chain couples TRBV11-2 to TRBJ1-1; 7 bases align to TRBD1. With 1 base clipped from V and 3 bases from J, the junction kept 2 bases outside the gene matches. CDR3 length equals 14 residues. Looked up from germline, CDR1 is SGHAT and CDR2 is FQNNGV. CDR3 amino acids: CASSLAGQHTEAFF. The CDR3 DNA reads TGTGCCAGCAGCTTAGCGGGACAGCACACTGAAGCTTTCTTT.

The V call is TRBV11-2, the J call TRBJ2-7; the match to TRBD2 covers 8 bases. The CDR3 runs 15 residues. Germline trimming cut 4 bases from V and 5 bases from J; bases unmatched to any gene: 10. The germline gives CDR1 SGHAT, CDR2 FQNNGV. CDR3 amino acids: CASSSLAGGINEQYF. In DNA form, the CDR3 reads TGTGCCAGCAGCTCGTTGGCGGGAGGAATCAACGAGCAGTACTTC.

On this clone: A far larger clone is one nucleotide away, so this likely arose from a read error. The V gene is TRBV7-9, the J gene TRBJ2-5; D is undetermined. Trimming removed 4 bases at V and 5 bases at J, with 5 bases between. The CDR3 length is 11 residues. Germline V gene data show CDR1 as SEHNR and CDR2 as FQNEAQ (reference sequence). The CDR3 coding sequence is TGTGCCAGCAGCTACTCGGAGACCCAGTACTTC. Its protein product is CASSYSETQYF.

The J gene is TRBJ2-7, the V gene TRBV28; D possibly matches TRBD1 or TRBD2 (5 bases each). Germline V lookup: CDR1 MDHEN, CDR2 SYDVKM. V was trimmed by 5 bases and J by 3 bases, leaving 8 bases between them. The CDR3 covers 12 residues. The CDR3 is CASSQRGYEQYF. The DNA of the CDR3 is TGTGCCAGCAGTCAGAGGGGCTACGAGCAGTACTTC.

The chain uses TRBV6-6 and TRBJ2-1; TRBD2 is a possible D gene (6 bases). Trimming stripped 2 bases from V and 8 bases from J, with 16 bases between. The germline V gene encodes CDR1 MNHNY and CDR2 SVGAGI (reference sequence). This CDR3 is built from 15 residues. This chain's CDR3 is CASSYGRRDQHEQFF. For the CDR3, the DNA is TGTGCCAGCAGTTACGGGAGGCGGGATCAGCATGAGCAGTTCTTC.

The chain recombines TRBV19 with TRBJ1-1, with D tentatively TRBD1 (5 bases). The CDR3 is 15 residues long. CDR1 is LNHDA and CDR2 is SQIVND in the germline V gene (reference sequence). The germline V and J ends were trimmed by 6 bases and 1 base, with 15 bases remaining between them. This CDR3 reads CASRTGPTGNTEAFF. CDR3 sequence (DNA): TGTGCCAGTAGAACCGGACCCACAGGGAACACTGAAGCTTTCTTT.

The chain couples TRBV1 to TRBJ2-3. TRBV1 is classified as a pseudogene. The CDR3 has 18 residues. CDR3 amino acids: CTSSQRRRQGGLVDTQYF. CDR3 DNA sequence: TGCACCAGCAGCCAGAGACGGAGACAGGGAGGGCTTGTGGATACGCAGTATTTT.

This sequence joins TRBV29-1 and TRBJ2-7; the D is unclear. The CDR3 spans 11 residues. Germline V gives CDR1 SQVTM, CDR2 ANQGSEA. Trimming removed 4 bases at V and 2 bases at J, with 6 bases between. The CDR3 DNA is TGCAGCGTTGCAGCTCCCTACGAGCAGTACTTC. Translated: CSVAAPYEQYF.

The chain couples TRBV4-3 to TRBJ1-4, with TRBD1 as a possible D gene (6 bases). V lost 4 bases to trimming and J lost 0 bases, with 15 bases between them. This CDR3 contains 17 residues. Per germline, CDR1 LGHNA and CDR2 YSLEER. CDR3 nucleotide sequence: TGCGCCAGCAGCCCTCAGGGGAGGGTCGCAACTAATGAAAAACTGTTTTTT. Translating gives CASSPQGRVATNEKLFF.

The chain combines TRBV27 with TRBJ2-7; D might be TRBD1 (6 bases). The CDR3 runs 13 residues. Germline V gene data show CDR1 as MNHEY and CDR2 as SMNVEV (reference sequence). V gave up 4 bases and J gave up 1 base, with 8 bases separating them. The CDR3 region has the DNA TGTGCCAGCAGTTCCAGGGGTTCCTACGAGCAGTACTTC. Translated: CASSSRGSYEQYF.

The genes are TRBV2 and TRBJ2-7; D call uncertain. V was pared by 3 bases and J by 3 bases, with 6 bases between. Per the germline V gene, CDR1 is SNHLY and CDR2 is FYNNEI. There are 12 residues in the CDR3. In nucleotides, the CDR3 is TGTGCCAGCAGTGAGTATCTCTACGAGCAGTACTTC. Translated, it gives CASSEYLYEQYF.

The chain has TRBV15 and TRBJ2-7; 9 nucleotides agree with TRBD2. Germline CDR1 LNHNV, CDR2 YYDKDF (reference sequence). The CDR3 totals 13 residues. V shed 6 bases, J shed 5 bases, and the junction held 5 bases outside the gene matches. CDR3: CATRTGTSNEQYF. The CDR3 DNA is TGTGCCACCAGGACCGGGACTAGCAACGAGCAGTACTTC.

This sequence joins TRBV28 and TRBJ2-2; 13 bases are a match to TRBD2. The CDR3 is 18 amino acids. Germline V gives CDR1 MDHEN, CDR2 SYDVKM. With 4 bases clipped from V and 5 bases from J, the junction kept 10 bases outside the gene matches. Here the CDR3 reads CASSSWGLAGSGTGELFF. In DNA form, the CDR3 reads TGTGCCAGCAGTTCCTGGGGACTAGCGGGATCAGGGACCGGGGAGCTGTTTTTT.

The chain combines TRBV14 with TRBJ2-2; the match to TRBD2 covers 12 bases. This CDR3 contains 16 residues. V gave up 3 bases and J gave up 3 bases; unmatched junction bases: 2. CDR1 is SGHDN and CDR2 is FVKESK in the germline V gene. CDR3 region: CASSQTSGSDTGELFF. The CDR3, as DNA: TGTGCCAGCAGCCAGACTAGCGGGAGTGACACCGGGGAGCTGTTTTTT.

The chain couples TRBV7-8 to TRBJ2-3; 7 bases map to TRBD2. The CDR3 is 16 amino acids. Germline loops: CDR1 SGHVS, CDR2 FQNEAQ. V dropped 5 bases and J dropped 2; count of bases not matched to a gene: 10. In DNA, the CDR3 is TGTGCCAGCAGCCCAAAGCGGGACCTTCCCACAGATACGCAGTATTTT. Amino acids: CASSPKRDLPTDTQYF.

The genes are TRBV19 and TRBJ2-1; a possible D gene is TRBD2 (6 bases). CDR3 length: 17 amino acids. Germline loops: CDR1 LNHDA, CDR2 SQIVND (reference sequence). The ends were cut back, 4 bases at V and 0 bases at J, with 16 bases in the middle. The CDR3 DNA follows: TGTGCCAGTAGTAGCCGCGGGGCGGTCAGCTCCTACAATGAGCAGTTCTTC. It codes for CASSSRGAVSSYNEQFF.